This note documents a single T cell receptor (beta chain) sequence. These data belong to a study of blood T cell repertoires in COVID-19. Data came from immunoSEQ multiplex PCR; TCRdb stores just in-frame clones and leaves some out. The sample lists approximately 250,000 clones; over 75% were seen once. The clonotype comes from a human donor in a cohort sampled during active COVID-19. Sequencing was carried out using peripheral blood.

The chain's CDR3 is CASSELRGLAGAWVETQYF. The CDR3 DNA reads as TGTGCCAGCAGTGAACTCCGAGGACTAGCGGGAGCATGGGTAGAGACCCAGTACTTC. The chain is built from TRBV6-1 and TRBJ2-5; 13 bases agree with TRBD2. V dropped 2 bases and J dropped 4; count of bases not matched to a gene: 13. Germline V CDR1 and CDR2: MNHNS, SASEGT. The CDR3 length is 19 residues.